This is a list of T cell receptor beta chains from one sample in a study of blood T cells in healthy people across ages. TCRdb re-derived calls from the 5' RACE reads in MiXCR, one entry per CDR3 protein. The repertoire holds roughly 1,100,000 distinct CDR3 sequences, with around 27% as singletons. These sequences were also reported in another study, on T cells of mothers and their children.

Input material: blood. The source is a girl aged 2 to 10 in good health. CDR3s include the opening cysteine and the closing phenylalanine or tryptophan. The D gene is left open where the match is weak.

length: 14; D: TRBD2; V: TRBV12-3/TRBV12-4; J: TRBJ2-3; CDR3: CASGPAGGTDTQYF
length: 15; D: -; V: TRBV18; J: TRBJ2-5; CDR3: CASSPLGRRQETQYF
length: 14; D: -; V: TRBV5-8; J: TRBJ1-5; CDR3: CASSLNGYNQPQHF
length: 15; D: TRBD1; V: TRBV10-3; J: TRBJ2-5; CDR3: CAIQKETGVQETQYF
length: 15; D: -; V: TRBV6-5; J: TRBJ1-2; CDR3: CASSNSPPTVPGYTF
length: 15; D: -; V: TRBV12-3/TRBV12-4; J: TRBJ1-2; CDR3: CASSSLELGFVGYTF
length: 15; D: -; V: TRBV9; J: TRBJ1-3; CDR3: CASSVRPEQENTIYF
length: 13; D: TRBD1; V: TRBV20-1; J: TRBJ2-7; CDR3: CSAWDRGATEQYF
length: 12; D: -; V: TRBV2; J: TRBJ2-7; CDR3: CASSEISSGQYF
length: 16; D: -; V: TRBV4-1; J: TRBJ2-1; CDR3: CASSRLLPSSYNEQFF
length: 12; D: -; V: TRBV29-1; J: TRBJ2-7; CDR3: CSASSQGYEQYF
length: 15; D: -; V: TRBV4-1; J: TRBJ2-5; CDR3: CASSQADLLGETQYF
length: 16; D: TRBD2; V: TRBV12-5; J: TRBJ2-1; CDR3: CASGLDRGVSSNEQFF
length: 12; D: -; V: TRBV12-3/TRBV12-4; J: TRBJ1-5; CDR3: CASSSFTQPQHF
length: 12; D: -; V: TRBV29-1; J: TRBJ2-7; CDR3: CSVTDETYEQYF
length: 13; D: -; V: TRBV5-1; J: TRBJ2-3; CDR3: CASNGLSTDTQYF
length: 14; D: TRBD1; V: TRBV29-1; J: TRBJ1-2; CDR3: CSVEGGQGSDGYTF
length: 13; D: -; V: TRBV3-1; J: TRBJ1-5; CDR3: CASSQERAQPQHF
length: 18; D: TRBD2; V: TRBV9; J: TRBJ2-5; CDR3: CASSVGLAGVRDQETQYF
length: 15; D: -; V: TRBV7-9; J: TRBJ2-7; CDR3: CASSLASPGEYEQYF
length: 15; D: -; V: TRBV6-1; J: TRBJ1-1; CDR3: CASTLDSLLNSEAFF
length: 14; D: -; V: TRBV28; J: TRBJ2-5; CDR3: CASRGQGGQETQYF
length: 15; D: TRBD1; V: TRBV4-1; J: -; CDR3: CASSQMDRDAYEQYF
length: 14; D: -; V: TRBV20-1; J: TRBJ2-5; CDR3: CSASGGPTGETQYF
length: 14; D: -; V: TRBV7-3; J: TRBJ1-6; CDR3: CASSLYGGSSPLHF
length: 14; D: -; V: TRBV7-9; J: TRBJ1-4; CDR3: CASSLRETNEKLFF
length: 15; D: -; V: TRBV27; J: TRBJ2-2; CDR3: CASTEMAGPTGELFF
length: 14; D: TRBD2; V: TRBV29-1; J: TRBJ2-1; CDR3: CSVVAGGPYNEQFF
length: 13; D: -; V: TRBV7-9; J: TRBJ2-2; CDR3: CASKGTNTGELFF
length: 16; D: TRBD2; V: TRBV9; J: TRBJ2-7; CDR3: CASSVGASGRAGEQYF